These 17 T cell receptor beta chains share one sample of origin, sequenced in a study of T cells after yellow fever vaccination. TCRdb itself ran the 5' RACE reads through MiXCR, one entry per CDR3 protein. The data show over 110,000 distinct CDR3 sequences, about 7.7% seen once. This specimen consisted of CD4+ T cells sorted from PBMCs, obtained 5 days after the yellow fever booster vaccination. Source of these receptors: a man aged 30 to 39 who received the YFV17D yellow fever vaccine.

At least ten counts were recorded for this clonotype. The chain couples TRBV5-5 to TRBJ2-1, with D perhaps matching TRBD1 (6 bases). The CDR3 consists of 13 residues. V was trimmed by 3 bases and J by 8 bases, leaving 12 bases between them. Germline CDR1 is SGHKS and CDR2 is YYEKEE (reference sequence). CDR3 in amino acids: CASSSLQGHEQFF. In DNA, the CDR3 is TGTGCCAGCAGCTCCCTACAGGGCCATGAGCAGTTCTTC.

The genes are TRBV19 and TRBJ2-1, with D possibly being TRBD2 (6 bases). V dropped 0 bases and J dropped 4 bases, with 10 bases sitting between them. This CDR3 has 15 amino acids. Germline values: CDR1 LNHDA, CDR2 SQIVND (reference sequence). The CDR3 sequence is CASSIERDLYNEQFF. In nucleotides, the CDR3 is TGTGCCAGTAGTATAGAGCGGGACCTTTACAATGAGCAGTTCTTC.

This clonotype appeared a few times. The rearrangement links TRBV5-4 to TRBJ2-7; 8 positions match TRBD1. Losses at the gene ends were 2 bases for V and 2 bases for J; bases not matched to a gene: 6. This CDR3 is 15 amino acids long. The germline V gene has CDR1 SGHNT and CDR2 YYREEE (reference sequence). The CDR3 is CASSFAGGPTYEQYF. The DNA of the CDR3 is TGTGCCAGCAGCTTTGCAGGGGGCCCCACCTACGAGCAGTACTTC.

This clonotype was picked up many times. The chain uses TRBV18 and TRBJ2-7, with TRBD2 matching over 8 bases. CDR1 and CDR2 from the germline V gene are KGHSH and LQKENI. Losses at the gene ends were 0 bases for V and 2 bases for J; bases not matched to a gene: 3. The CDR3 runs 15 residues. In DNA form, the CDR3 reads TGTGCCAGCTCACCACCGCCGGGGGGGGCCTACGAGCAGTACTTC. This encodes CASSPPPGGAYEQYF.

This clonotype was observed many times. This chain uses TRBV6-1 with TRBJ1-5, with no clear D. Trimming left V 11 bases short and J 0 bases short, with 11 bases between. The CDR3 totals 13 residues. Germline V CDR1 and CDR2: MNHNS, SASEGT. CDR3 protein: CAGAVDSNQPQHF. The CDR3 nucleotides are TGTGCCGGAGCAGTCGATAGCAATCAGCCCCAGCATTTT.

The table lists this clonotype with many counts. The chain recombines TRBV24-1 with TRBJ2-5, with 10 positions matching TRBD1. There are 14 residues in the CDR3. The trim removed 4 bases at V and 5 bases at J, leaving 3 bases unmatched. In germline, CDR1 is KGHDR, CDR2 SFDVKD. For the CDR3, the DNA is TGTGCCACCAGTGACCCGGGACAGGGGGAGACCCAGTACTTC. Its translation: CATSDPGQGETQYF.

This clonotype was seen a few times. The chain carries TRBV7-2 and TRBJ2-5; 11 nucleotides agree with TRBD2. In germline, CDR1 is SGHTA, CDR2 FQGNSA. The CDR3 consists of 16 residues. The ends lost 6 bases at V and 3 bases at J; junction bases unmatched: 9. CDR3 DNA sequence: TGTGCCAGCAGGGGAGGTAGCGGGAGGGCCGAAGAGACCCAGTACTTC. It yields the protein CASRGGSGRAEETQYF.

This clonotype was detected many times. V gene TRBV27 combines with J gene TRBJ1-1, with a tentative D call TRBD1 (5 bases). The length of the CDR3 is 14 residues. Trimming left V 2 bases short and J 5 bases short, with 12 bases between. Germline V gene lookup returns CDR1 MNHEY and CDR2 SMNVEV (reference sequence). CDR3 bases: TGTGCCAGCAGTTTAGAAGGGGTTGGGACTGAAGCTTTCTTT. Amino acids: CASSLEGVGTEAFF.

About this clonotype itself: Mismatch with germline at one junction end may stem from a read error. The CDR3 DNA reads TGTGCCAGCAGTTTACGGGCGACACCATCTGTGGCCAACGTCCTGACTTTC. It translates to CASSLRATPSVANVLTF. V gene TRBV12-3 or TRBV12-4 combines with J gene TRBJ2-6; D is ambiguous. The CDR3 runs to 17 residues.

This clonotype was counted at least ten times. The chain employs TRBV28 and TRBJ2-4; 14 bases line up with TRBD2. The CDR3 runs 18 residues. Germline-derived CDR1 and CDR2 are MDHEN and SYDVKM. The junction had 8 bases not matched to a gene; V was cut back by 5 bases and J by 2 bases. The DNA for the CDR3 is TGTGCCAGCAGTCCCCCCGGACTAGCGGGAGGATCCAAAAACATTCAGTACTTC. It yields the protein CASSPPGLAGGSKNIQYF.

Many counts were recorded for this clonotype. The V and J genes are TRBV3-1 and TRBJ2-7; 8 nucleotides match TRBD2. Unmatched junction bases numbered 4, after V lost 4 bases and J lost 2 bases. Per the germline V gene, CDR1 is LGHDT and CDR2 is YNNKEL (reference sequence). This CDR3 spans 14 amino acids. CDR3 coding DNA: TGTGCCAGCAGCCGGACTAGCTGGCCCTACGAGCAGTACTTC. Its translation: CASSRTSWPYEQYF.

This clonotype was recorded once. This sequence may be a read error, since a much larger clone differs from it by one base. V usage is TRBV12-3 or TRBV12-4 and J usage is TRBJ2-5; D not resolved. The CDR3 covers 11 residues. Trimming cost V 10 bases and J 4 bases, with 10 bases left between them. The CDR3, as DNA: TGTGCCACCGGGCGAGGAGAGACCCAGTACTTC. Encoded protein: CATGRGETQYF.

As concerns this clonotype: One base away lies a much larger clone, so this may be a sequencing read error. V and J are TRBV29-1 and TRBJ2-1, with D possibly TRBD2 on 5 matching bases. The CDR3 loop spans 14 amino acids. Germline V gene data show CDR1 as SQVTM and CDR2 as ANQGSEA. V was cut by 7 bases and J by 10 bases, with 23 bases left in between. The CDR3 region has the DNA TGCAGCGCCAAGGGCGGGTCCCCTCACGGGGAGCAGTTCTTC. Encoded protein: CSAKGGSPHGEQFF.

This clonotype appeared many times. V usage is TRBV7-3 and J usage is TRBJ2-1; TRBD2 might be the D (7 bases). CDR1 and CDR2 (germline): SGHTA, FQGTGA. Trimming took 5 bases from V and 8 from J, leaving 19 bases between them. The CDR3 runs 15 residues. The CDR3 loop reads CASSRTAGRSDEQFF. As DNA, the CDR3 is TGTGCCAGCAGCCGGACAGCGGGGAGGAGTGATGAGCAGTTCTTC.

This clonotype has only a few counts. The gene calls are TRBV2 and TRBJ2-3, with 11 bases lining up with TRBD2. Per the germline V gene, CDR1 is SNHLY and CDR2 is FYNNEI. Trimming cost V 2 bases and J 6 bases; bases outside gene matches: 7. The CDR3 spans 16 residues. CDR3 bases: TGTGCCAGCAGTGAACGTAGCGGGAGGGCGGCCGATACGCAGTATTTT. This gives the protein CASSERSGRAADTQYF.

This clonotype has at least ten counts. The V call is TRBV20-1, the J call TRBJ2-4; no reliable D call. CDR1 is DFQATT and CDR2 is SNEGSKA in the germline V gene (reference sequence). The CDR3 loop spans 14 amino acids. Between the trimmed V and J ends, which lost 0 bases and 0 bases, there was a span of 6 bases. In DNA, the CDR3 is TGCAGTGCTAGAGAACCGCTAGCCAAAAACATTCAGTACTTC. Its translation is CSAREPLAKNIQYF.

This clonotype was observed at least ten times. V and J are TRBV29-1 and TRBJ2-3; no clear D gene. The germline V gene has CDR1 SQVTM and CDR2 ANQGSEA. The CDR3 sequence is 15 residues long. V was cut by 0 bases and J by 0 bases, with 10 bases left in between. In nucleotides, the CDR3 is TGCAGCGTTGAAGACCTCGCACTTAGCACAGATACGCAGTATTTT. It yields the protein CSVEDLALSTDTQYF.